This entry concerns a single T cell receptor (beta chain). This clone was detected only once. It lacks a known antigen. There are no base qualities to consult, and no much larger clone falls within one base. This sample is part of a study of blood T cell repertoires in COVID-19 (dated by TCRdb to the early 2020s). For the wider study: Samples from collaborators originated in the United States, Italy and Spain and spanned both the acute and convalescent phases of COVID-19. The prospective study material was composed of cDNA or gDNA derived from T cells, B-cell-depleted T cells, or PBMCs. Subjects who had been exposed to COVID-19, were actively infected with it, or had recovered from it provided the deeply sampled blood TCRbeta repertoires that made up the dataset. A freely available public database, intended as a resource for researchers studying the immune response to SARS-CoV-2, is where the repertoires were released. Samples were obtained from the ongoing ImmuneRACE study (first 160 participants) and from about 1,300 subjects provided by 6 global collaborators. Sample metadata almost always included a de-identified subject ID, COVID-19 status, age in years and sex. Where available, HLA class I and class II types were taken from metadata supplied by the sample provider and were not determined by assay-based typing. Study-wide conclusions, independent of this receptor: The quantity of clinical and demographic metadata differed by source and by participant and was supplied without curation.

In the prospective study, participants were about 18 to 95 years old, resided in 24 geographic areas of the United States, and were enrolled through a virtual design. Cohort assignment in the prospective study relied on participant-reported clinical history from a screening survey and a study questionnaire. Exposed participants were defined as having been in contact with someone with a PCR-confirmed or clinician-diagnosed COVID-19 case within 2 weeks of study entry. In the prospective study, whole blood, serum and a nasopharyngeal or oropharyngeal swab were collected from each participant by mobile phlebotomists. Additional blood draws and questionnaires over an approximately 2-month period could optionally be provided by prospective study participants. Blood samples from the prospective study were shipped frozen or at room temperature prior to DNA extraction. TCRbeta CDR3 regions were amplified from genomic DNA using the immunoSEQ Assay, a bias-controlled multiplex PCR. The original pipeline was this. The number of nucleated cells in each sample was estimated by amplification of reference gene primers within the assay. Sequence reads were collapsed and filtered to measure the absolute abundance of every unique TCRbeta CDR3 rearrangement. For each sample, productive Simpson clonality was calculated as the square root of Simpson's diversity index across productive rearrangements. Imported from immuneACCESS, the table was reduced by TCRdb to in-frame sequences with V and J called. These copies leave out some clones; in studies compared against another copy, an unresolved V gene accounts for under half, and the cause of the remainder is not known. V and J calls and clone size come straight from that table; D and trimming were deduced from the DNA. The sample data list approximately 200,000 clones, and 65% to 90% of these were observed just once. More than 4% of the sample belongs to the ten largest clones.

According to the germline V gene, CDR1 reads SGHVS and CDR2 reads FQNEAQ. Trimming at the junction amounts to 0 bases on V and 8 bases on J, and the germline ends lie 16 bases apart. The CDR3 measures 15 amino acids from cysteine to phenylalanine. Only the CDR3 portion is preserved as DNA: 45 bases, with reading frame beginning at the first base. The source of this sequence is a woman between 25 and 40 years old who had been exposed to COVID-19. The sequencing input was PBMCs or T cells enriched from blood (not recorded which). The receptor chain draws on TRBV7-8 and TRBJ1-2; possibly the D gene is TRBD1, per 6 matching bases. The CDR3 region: CASSLAGQTYRGYTF. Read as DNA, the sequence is TGTGCCAGCAGCTTAGCCGGACAGACATATCGAGGCTACACCTTC. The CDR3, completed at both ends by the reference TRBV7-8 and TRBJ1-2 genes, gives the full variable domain GAGVSQSPRYKVAKRGQDVALRCDPISGHVSLFWYQQALGQGPEFLTYFQNEAQLDKSGLPSDRFFAERPEGSVSTLKIQRTQQEDSAVYLCASSLAGQTYRGYTFGSGTRLTVV.